Here is one TCR beta chain with its context. Its matching antigen is unknown. Trimming stripped 4 bases from V and 1 base from J, with 9 bases between. Germline V gene data show CDR1 as SGHTA and CDR2 as FQGTGA. This CDR3 has 14 residues. Following an approximately eleven-day culture, CD4+ T cells were purified. IL-2 medium took the place of half the medium on both days 3 and 7. This sample was included in a study of vaccination effects on CD4 cells after COVID-19. Study as a whole: Vaccine administered to participants consisted of two doses of either BNT162b2 or mRNA-1273.

Produced via immunoSEQ multiplex PCR; TCRdb's table is partial and in-frame only. The sample consists of roughly 60,000 clones, 70% to 85% of them appearing once. The TCR comes from a human donor who had a prior SARS-CoV-2 infection. The rearrangement joins TRBV7-3 to TRBJ2-3; no clear D. The sequencing here drew on CD4+ T cells from PBMCs cultured without peptide, taken before COVID-19 vaccination. Written as DNA, the CDR3 is TGTGCCAGCAGCTCTTCATCCGGCACAGATACGCAGTATTTT. As protein: CASSSSSGTDTQYF.